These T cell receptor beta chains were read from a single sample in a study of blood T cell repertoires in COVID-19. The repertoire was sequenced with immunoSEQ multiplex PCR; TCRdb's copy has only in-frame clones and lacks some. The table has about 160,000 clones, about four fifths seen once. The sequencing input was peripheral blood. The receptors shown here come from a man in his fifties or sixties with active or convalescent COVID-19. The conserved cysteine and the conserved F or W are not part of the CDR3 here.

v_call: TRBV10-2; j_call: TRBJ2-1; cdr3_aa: ASSDIVRTGVYNEQF
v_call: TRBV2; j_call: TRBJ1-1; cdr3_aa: ASSAPRGRLNTEAF
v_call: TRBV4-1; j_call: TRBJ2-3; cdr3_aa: ASSQGLREVTDTQY
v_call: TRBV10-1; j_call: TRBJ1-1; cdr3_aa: ASRRDRGAAEAF
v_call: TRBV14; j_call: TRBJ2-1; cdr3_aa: ASSQEGLAIYNEQF
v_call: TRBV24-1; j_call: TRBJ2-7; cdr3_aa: ATSDPGTGTYEQY
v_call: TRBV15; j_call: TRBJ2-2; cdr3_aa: ATSRETKTNTGELF
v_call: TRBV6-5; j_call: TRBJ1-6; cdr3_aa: ASSYSLTGLSPLH
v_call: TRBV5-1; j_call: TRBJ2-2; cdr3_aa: ASSLGNRGTGELF
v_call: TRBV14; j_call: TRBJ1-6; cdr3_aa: ASSPLGAGSPLH
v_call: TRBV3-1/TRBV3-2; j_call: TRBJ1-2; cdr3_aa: ASSRFLRQGGKVNYGYT
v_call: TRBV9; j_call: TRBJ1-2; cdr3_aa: ASSVGTANYGYT
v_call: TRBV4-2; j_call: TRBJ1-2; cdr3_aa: ASSPKTGTSTNYGYT
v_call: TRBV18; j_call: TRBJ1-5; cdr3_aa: ASSLGTVSNQPQH
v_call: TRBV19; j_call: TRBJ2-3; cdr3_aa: ASSRPSATSQGDTQY
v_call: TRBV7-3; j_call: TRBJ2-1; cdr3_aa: ASSSSGGDYNEQF
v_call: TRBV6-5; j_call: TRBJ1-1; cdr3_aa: ASSREGGAHTEAF
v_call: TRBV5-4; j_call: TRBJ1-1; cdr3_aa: ASSNTGGHTEAF
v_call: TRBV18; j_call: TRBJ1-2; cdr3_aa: ASSPQDRTGYT
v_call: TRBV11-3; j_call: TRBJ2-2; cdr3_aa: ASSQGTSAGELF
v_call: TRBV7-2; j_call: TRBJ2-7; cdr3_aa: ASSLVPGGEQY
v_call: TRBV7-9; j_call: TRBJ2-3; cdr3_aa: ASSSAGDTQY
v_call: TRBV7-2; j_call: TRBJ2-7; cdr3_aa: ASSLGAPRYEQY
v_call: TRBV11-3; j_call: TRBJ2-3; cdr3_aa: ASSAGTSGIADTQY
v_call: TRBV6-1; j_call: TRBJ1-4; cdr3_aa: ASSEGGPNEKLF
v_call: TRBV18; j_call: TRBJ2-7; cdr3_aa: ASSPRQGAQEQY
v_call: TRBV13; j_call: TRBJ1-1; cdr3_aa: ASSSIITDEAF
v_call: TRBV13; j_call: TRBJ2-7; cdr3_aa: ASALAGVDEQY
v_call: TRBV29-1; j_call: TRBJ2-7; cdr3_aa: SVMGLAGIYEQY
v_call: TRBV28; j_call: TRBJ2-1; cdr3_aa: ASSPPGTGYNEQF
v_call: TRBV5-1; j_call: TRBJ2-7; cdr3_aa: ASSWDPGTAYEQY
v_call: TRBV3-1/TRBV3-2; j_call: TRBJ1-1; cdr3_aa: ASSRTGTRNTEAF
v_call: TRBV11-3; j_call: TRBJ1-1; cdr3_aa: ASSLGDRGADTEAF
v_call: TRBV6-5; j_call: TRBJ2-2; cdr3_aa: ASSQTGAGELF
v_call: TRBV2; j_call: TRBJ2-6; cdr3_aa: ARRREAGANVLT
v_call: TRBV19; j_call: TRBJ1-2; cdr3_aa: ASSIRGGGYGYT
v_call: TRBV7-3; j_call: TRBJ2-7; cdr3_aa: ASSLRGTGPYEQY
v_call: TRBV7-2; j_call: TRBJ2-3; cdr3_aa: ASSKQVFSTDTQY
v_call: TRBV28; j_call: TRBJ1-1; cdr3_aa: ASTALRTGTEAF
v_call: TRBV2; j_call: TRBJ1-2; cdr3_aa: ASSASPGDGYT
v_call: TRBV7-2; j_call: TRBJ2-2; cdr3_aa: ASAPGGELF
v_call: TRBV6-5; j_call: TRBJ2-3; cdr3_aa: ASRNRVGDTQY
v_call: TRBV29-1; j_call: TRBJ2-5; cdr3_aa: SVGTSGQETQY
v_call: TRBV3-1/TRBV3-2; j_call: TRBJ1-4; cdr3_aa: ASSQVTGKGNEKLF
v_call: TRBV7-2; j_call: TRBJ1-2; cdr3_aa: ASSATTENYGYT
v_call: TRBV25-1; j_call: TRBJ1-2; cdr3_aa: ASSGTHDLWYGYT
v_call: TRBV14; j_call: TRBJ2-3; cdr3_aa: ASSHRLAGVGVDTQY
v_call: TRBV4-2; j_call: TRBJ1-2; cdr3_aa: ASSQASQQGFYYYGYT